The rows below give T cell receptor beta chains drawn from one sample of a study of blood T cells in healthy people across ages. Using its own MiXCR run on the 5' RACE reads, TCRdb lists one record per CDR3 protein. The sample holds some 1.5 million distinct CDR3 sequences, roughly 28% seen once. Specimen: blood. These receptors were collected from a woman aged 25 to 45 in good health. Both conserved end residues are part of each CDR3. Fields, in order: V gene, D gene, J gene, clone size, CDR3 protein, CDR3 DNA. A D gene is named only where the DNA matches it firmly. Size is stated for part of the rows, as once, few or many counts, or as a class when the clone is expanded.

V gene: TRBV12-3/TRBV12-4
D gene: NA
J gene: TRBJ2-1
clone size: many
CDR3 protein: CASTYGGNEQFF
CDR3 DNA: TGTGCCAGCACCTATGGAGGGAATGAGCAGTTCTTC

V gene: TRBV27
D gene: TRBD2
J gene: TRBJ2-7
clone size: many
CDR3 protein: CASSQREGREQYF
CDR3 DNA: TGTGCCAGCAGTCAGCGGGAGGGCCGCGAGCAGTACTTC

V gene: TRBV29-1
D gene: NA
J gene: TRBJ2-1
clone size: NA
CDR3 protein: CSVGQLQETQFF
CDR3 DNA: TGCAGCGTTGGACAGCTACAAGAGACCCAGTTCTTC

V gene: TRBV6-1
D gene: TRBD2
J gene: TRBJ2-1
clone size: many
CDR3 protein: CASRGGTSGSHGSYNEQFF
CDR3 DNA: TGTGCCAGCAGGGGTGGGACTAGCGGGAGCCACGGCTCCTACAATGAGCAGTTCTTC

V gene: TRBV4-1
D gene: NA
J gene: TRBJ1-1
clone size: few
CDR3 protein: CASRSEVNTEAFF
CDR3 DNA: TGCGCCAGCAGGTCGGAAGTGAACACTGAAGCTTTCTTT

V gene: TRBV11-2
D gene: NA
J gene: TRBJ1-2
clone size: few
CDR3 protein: CASSPLDMTTYGYTF
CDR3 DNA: TGTGCCAGCAGCCCTCTGGACATGACAACCTATGGCTACACCTTC

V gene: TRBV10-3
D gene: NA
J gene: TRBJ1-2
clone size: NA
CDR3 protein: CAISDEARAYGYTF
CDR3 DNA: TGTGCCATCAGTGACGAAGCAAGGGCCTATGGCTACACCTTC

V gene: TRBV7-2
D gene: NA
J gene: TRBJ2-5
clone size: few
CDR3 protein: CASSSALGETQYF
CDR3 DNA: TGTGCCAGCAGCTCCGCTTTGGGGGAGACCCAGTACTTC

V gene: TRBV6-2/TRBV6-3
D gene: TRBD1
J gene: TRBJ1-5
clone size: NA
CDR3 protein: CASRQGQGSNQPQHF
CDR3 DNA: TGTGCCAGCAGACAGGGACAGGGAAGCAATCAGCCCCAGCATTTT

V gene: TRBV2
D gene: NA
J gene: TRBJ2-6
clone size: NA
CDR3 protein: CASKWRAANVLTF
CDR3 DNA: TGTGCCAGCAAATGGAGGGCAGCCAACGTCCTGACTTTC

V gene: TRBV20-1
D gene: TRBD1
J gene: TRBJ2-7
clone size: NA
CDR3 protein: CSATDRAWEQYF
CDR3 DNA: TGCAGTGCCACGGACAGGGCCTGGGAGCAGTACTTC

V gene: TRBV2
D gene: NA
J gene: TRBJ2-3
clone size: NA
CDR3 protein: CAARRDITTDTQYF
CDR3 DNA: TGTGCCGCACGCCGGGACATAACCACAGATACGCAGTATTTT

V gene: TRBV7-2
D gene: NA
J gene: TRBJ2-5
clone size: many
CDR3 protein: CASSTQALETQYF
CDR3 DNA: TGTGCCAGCAGCACTCAAGCTTTGGAGACCCAGTACTTC

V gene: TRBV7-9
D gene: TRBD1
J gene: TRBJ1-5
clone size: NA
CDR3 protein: CASSLGAGGEGNQPQHF
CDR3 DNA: TGTGCCAGCAGCTTAGGCGCAGGGGGCGAGGGGAATCAGCCCCAGCATTTT

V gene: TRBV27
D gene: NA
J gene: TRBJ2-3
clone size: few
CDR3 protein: CASGQVLTDTQYF
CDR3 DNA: TGTGCCAGCGGGCAGGTTCTCACAGATACGCAGTATTTT

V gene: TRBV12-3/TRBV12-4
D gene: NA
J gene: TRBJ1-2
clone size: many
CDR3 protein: CASSLGRTNGYTF
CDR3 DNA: TGTGCCAGCAGTTTGGGGAGGACTAATGGCTACACCTTC

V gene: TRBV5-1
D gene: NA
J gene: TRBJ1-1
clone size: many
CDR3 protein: CASSLGTGTEAFF
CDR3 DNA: TGTGCCAGCAGCTTAGGCACTGGCACTGAAGCTTTCTTT

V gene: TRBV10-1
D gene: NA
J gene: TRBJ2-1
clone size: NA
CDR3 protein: CASRTGECPRSYNEQFF
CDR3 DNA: TGCGCCAGCAGGACGGGCGAATGTCCTCGCTCCTACAATGAGCAGTTCTTC

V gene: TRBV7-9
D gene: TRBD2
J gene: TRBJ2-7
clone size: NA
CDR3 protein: CASSLTSGIGYEQYF
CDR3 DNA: TGTGCCAGCAGCTTAACTAGCGGAATCGGCTACGAGCAGTACTTC

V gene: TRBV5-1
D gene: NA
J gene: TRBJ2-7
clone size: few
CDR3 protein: CASSQGPRQYF
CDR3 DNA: TGCGCCAGCAGTCAAGGTCCCCGGCAGTACTTC

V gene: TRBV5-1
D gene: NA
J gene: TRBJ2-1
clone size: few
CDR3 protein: CASSLAVPGYNEQFF
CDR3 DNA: TGCGCCAGCAGCTTGGCCGTCCCGGGTTACAATGAGCAGTTCTTC

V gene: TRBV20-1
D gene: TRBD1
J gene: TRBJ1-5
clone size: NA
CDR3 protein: CSLGGEYNQPQHF
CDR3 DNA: TGCAGCCTAGGGGGCGAATATAATCAGCCCCAGCATTTT

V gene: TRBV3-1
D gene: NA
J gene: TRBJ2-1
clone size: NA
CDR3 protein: CASSHQLGSSYNEQFF
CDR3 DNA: TGTGCCAGCAGCCACCAACTAGGCAGCTCCTACAATGAGCAGTTCTTC

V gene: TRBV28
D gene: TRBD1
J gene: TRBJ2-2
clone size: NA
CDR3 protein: CASTTLTGVNTGELFF
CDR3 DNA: TGTGCCAGCACTACCCTGACAGGGGTCAACACCGGGGAGCTGTTTTTT

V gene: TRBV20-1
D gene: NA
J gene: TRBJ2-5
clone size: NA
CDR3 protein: CSARQGGGLQYF
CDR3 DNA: TGCAGTGCTAGGCAGGGTGGGGGGCTGCAGTACTTC

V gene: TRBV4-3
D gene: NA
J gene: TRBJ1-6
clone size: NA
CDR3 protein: CASSQDLKGYGSPLHF
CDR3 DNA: TGCGCCAGCAGCCAAGATCTTAAAGGTTACGGTTCGCCCCTCCACTTT

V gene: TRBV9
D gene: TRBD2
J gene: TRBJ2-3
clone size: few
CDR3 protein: CASSVGGGSDTQYF
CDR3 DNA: TGTGCCAGCAGCGTAGGCGGGGGGAGCGATACGCAGTATTTT

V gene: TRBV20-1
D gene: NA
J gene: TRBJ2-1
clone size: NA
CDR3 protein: CSARDRDSPYNEQFF
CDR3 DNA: TGCAGTGCTAGGGACCGGGACTCTCCCTACAATGAGCAGTTCTTC

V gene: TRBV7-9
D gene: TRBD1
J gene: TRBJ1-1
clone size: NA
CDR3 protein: CASSLAGGAGPNTEAFF
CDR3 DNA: TGTGCCAGCAGCTTAGCAGGGGGCGCAGGGCCGAACACTGAAGCTTTCTTT

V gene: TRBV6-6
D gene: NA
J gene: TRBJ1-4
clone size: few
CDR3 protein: CASSYRGGDEKLFF
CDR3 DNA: TGTGCCAGCAGTTACAGGGGGGGGGATGAAAAACTGTTTTTT

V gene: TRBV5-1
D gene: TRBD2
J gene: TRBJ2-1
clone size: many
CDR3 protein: CACRARGLAGGSSYNEQFF
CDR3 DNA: TGCGCCTGCAGGGCACGGGGACTAGCGGGGGGGAGCTCCTACAATGAGCAGTTCTTC

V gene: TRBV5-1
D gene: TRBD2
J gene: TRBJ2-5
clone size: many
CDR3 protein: CATSGKYGGNQETQYF
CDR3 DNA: TGCGCCACGAGCGGGAAATACGGAGGTAACCAAGAGACCCAGTACTTC

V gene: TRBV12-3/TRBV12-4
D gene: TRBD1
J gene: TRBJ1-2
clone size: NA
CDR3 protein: CASGLAAGQGNYGYTF
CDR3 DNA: TGTGCCAGCGGTTTAGCTGCAGGACAGGGGAACTATGGCTACACCTTC

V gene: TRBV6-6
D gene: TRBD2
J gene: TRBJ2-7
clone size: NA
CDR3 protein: CASSYDRGGGYEQYF
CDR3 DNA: TGTGCCAGCAGTTACGATCGGGGGGGCGGGTACGAGCAGTACTTC

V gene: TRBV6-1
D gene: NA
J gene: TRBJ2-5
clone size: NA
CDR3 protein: CASRGSWLAETQYF
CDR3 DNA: TGTGCCAGCCGCGGTTCGTGGCTAGCAGAGACCCAGTACTTC

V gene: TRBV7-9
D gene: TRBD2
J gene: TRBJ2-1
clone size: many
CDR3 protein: CASSSPLADNEQFF
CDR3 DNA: TGTGCCAGCAGCTCTCCCCTAGCGGACAATGAGCAGTTCTTC

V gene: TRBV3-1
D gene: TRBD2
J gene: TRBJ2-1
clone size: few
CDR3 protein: CASSQEAKTAKTSGNMREQFF
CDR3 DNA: TGTGCCAGCAGCCAAGAAGCTAAAACAGCAAAGACTAGCGGGAATATGAGGGAGCAGTTCTTC

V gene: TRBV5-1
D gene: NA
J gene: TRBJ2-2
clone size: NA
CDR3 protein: CASSLAFPRRTGELFF
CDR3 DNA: TGCGCCAGCAGCTTGGCCTTCCCTCGTAGAACCGGGGAGCTGTTTTTT

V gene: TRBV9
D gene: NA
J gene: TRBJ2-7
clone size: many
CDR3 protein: CASSTRGQGSEQYF
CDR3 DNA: TGTGCCAGCAGCACGAGGGGCCAGGGTTCCGAGCAGTACTTC

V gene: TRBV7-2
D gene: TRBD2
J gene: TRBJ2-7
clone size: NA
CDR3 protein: CASSPMGLAGGTQSYEQYF
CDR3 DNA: TGTGCCAGCAGTCCCATGGGACTAGCGGGGGGGACACAATCCTACGAGCAGTACTTC

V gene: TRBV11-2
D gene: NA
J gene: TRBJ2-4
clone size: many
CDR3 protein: CASSLASGAKNIQYF
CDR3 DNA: TGTGCCAGCAGCCTCGCCTCCGGGGCAAAAAACATTCAGTACTTC

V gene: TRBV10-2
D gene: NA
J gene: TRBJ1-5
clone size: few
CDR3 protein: CASSEGLQPQHF
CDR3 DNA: TGCGCCAGCAGTGAGGGTTTACAGCCCCAGCATTTT

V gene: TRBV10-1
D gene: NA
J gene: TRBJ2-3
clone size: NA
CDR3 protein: CASSDGGLQSTDTQYF
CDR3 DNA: TGCGCCAGCAGTGATGGAGGTCTCCAATCCACAGATACGCAGTATTTT

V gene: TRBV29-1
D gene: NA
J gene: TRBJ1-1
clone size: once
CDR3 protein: CSVETARGTEAFF
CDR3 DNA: TGCAGCGTTGAGACGGCCCGGGGCACTGAAGCTTTCTTT

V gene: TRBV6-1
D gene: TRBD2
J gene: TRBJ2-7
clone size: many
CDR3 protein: CASRTSGGSSYEQYF
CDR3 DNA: TGTGCCAGCAGGACTAGCGGGGGGAGCTCCTACGAGCAGTACTTC